A single sample gave rise to the 11 T cell receptor beta chains below, sequenced in a study of graft-versus-host responses after intestinal transplantation. The method was immunoSEQ multiplex PCR; TCRdb's version includes in-frame clones alone and lacks a portion of them. The sample yields tens of thousands of clones, almost 95% seen once. Sequences were derived from PBMCs, sampled roughly 260 days after intestinal transplant. These receptors were obtained from a human patient who received an intestinal transplant, so some T cells may come from the graft donor.

In its sample, this clone was seen once. This chain links TRBV27 with TRBJ1-1; 8 nucleotides line up with TRBD1. The V gene's germline CDR1 is MNHEY and CDR2 SMNVEV (reference sequence). The CDR3 has 14 residues. Trimming at V came to 3 bases and at J to 2 bases, leaving 2 bases not matched to a gene. CDR3: CASSLGQVNTEAFF. The CDR3 DNA sequence: TGTGCCAGCAGTTTGGGACAGGTCAACACTGAAGCTTTCTTT.

This clone was counted once. This chain links TRBV5-1 with TRBJ2-1; D unclear. The V and J ends lost 1 base and 12 bases respectively, with 8 bases between them. Per germline, CDR1 SGHRS and CDR2 YFSETQ. This CDR3 is 11 amino acids long. The CDR3 is CASSLKGSQFF. The CDR3 DNA is TGCGCCAGCAGCTTGAAGGGCTCGCAGTTCTTC.

The chain recombines TRBV6-6 with TRBJ1-5; a possible D gene is TRBD1 (5 bases). CDR1 MNHNY and CDR2 SVGAGI come from the germline V gene (reference sequence). Trimming stripped 4 bases from V and 5 bases from J, with 12 bases between. The CDR3 runs to 14 residues. The CDR3 spells CASSLWGYDQPQHF. CDR3 coding DNA: TGTGCCAGCAGTTTATGGGGGTACGATCAGCCCCAGCATTTT.

The chain links TRBV29-1 to TRBJ1-3; the match to TRBD1 covers 7 bases. The trim removed 5 bases at V and 0 bases at J, leaving 4 bases unmatched. CDR3 length: 14 amino acids. Germline lookup yields CDR1 SQVTM and CDR2 ANQGSEA. Written as DNA, the CDR3 is TGCAGCGTTTTGGGACAGAGCTCTGGAAACACCATATATTTT. Protein product: CSVLGQSSGNTIYF. Variable domain in full (rest from reference TRBV29-1 and TRBJ1-3): SAVISQKPSRDICQRGTSLTIQCQVDSQVTMMFWYRQQPGQSLTLIATANQGSEATYESGFVIDKFPISRPNLTFSTLTVSNMSPEDSSIYLCSVLGQSSGNTIYFGEGSWLTVV.

The chain carries TRBV27 and TRBJ2-6, with D uncertain. Germline loops: CDR1 MNHEY, CDR2 SMNVEV (reference sequence). CDR3 length: 17 residues. Trimming shortened V by 4 bases and J by 0 bases, and 13 bases separated the two germline ends. In DNA, the CDR3 is TGTGCCAGCAGTTCCGGCTACTCTGCCTCTGGGGCCAACGTCCTGACTTTC. Its translation is CASSSGYSASGANVLTF.

The chain couples TRBV12-5 to TRBJ2-1; 8 nucleotides align to TRBD2. The CDR3 runs to 18 residues. Germline V gene data show CDR1 as LGHNT and CDR2 as FRNRAP. V lost 1 base and J lost 9; bases outside the gene matches: 17. CDR3 sequence (DNA): TGTGCTAGTGGTTTGGGCGGAGGGGGGACTAGACCGACCAGTGAGCAGTTCTTC. As protein: CASGLGGGGTRPTSEQFF.

The gene calls are TRBV2 and TRBJ2-7; no definite D call. This CDR3 is 14 amino acids long. Deletions cut 3 bases from V and 2 bases from J, with 11 bases between. The germline V gene has CDR1 SNHLY and CDR2 FYNNEI. The CDR3 reads CASSEYGSTYEQYF. The CDR3 region has the DNA TGTGCCAGCAGTGAGTACGGCAGTACCTACGAGCAGTACTTC. Looking up the rest from reference TRBV2 and TRBJ2-7 gives the full variable domain: EPEVTQTPSHQVTQMGQEVILRCVPISNHLYFYWYRQILGQKVEFLVSFYNNEISEKSEIFDDQFSVERPDGSNFTLKIRSTKLEDSAMYFCASSEYGSTYEQYFGPGTRLTVT.

The V call is TRBV28, the J call TRBJ2-3; 7 nucleotides match TRBD1. The CDR3 covers 13 residues. V lost 6 bases, J lost 3 bases, and 3 bases stayed unmatched. CDR1 is MDHEN, CDR2 SYDVKM, per germline. The CDR3 DNA reads as TGTGCCAGCAGCCTGGGACAGACAGATACGCAGTATTTT. Translation gives CASSLGQTDTQYF. The full variable domain, its missing parts supplied by reference TRBV28 and TRBJ2-3, is DVKVTQSSRYLVKRTGEKVFLECVQDMDHENMFWYRQDPGLGLRLIYFSYDVKMKEKGDIPEGYSVSREKKERFSLILESASTNQTSMYLCASSLGQTDTQYFGPGTRLTVL.

This clone was counted a single time. V usage is TRBV27 and J usage is TRBJ1-1; TRBD1 might be the D (5 bases). The CDR3 contains 12 residues. The ends were cut back, 4 bases at V and 3 bases at J, with 6 bases in the middle. Germline V CDR1 and CDR2: MNHEY, SMNVEV (reference sequence). The CDR3 DNA reads TGTGCCAGCAGTTCAGGGTACACTGAAGCTTTCTTT. Protein: CASSSGYTEAFF.

The rearrangement uses TRBV5-1 and TRBJ2-5; the D gene is possibly TRBD1 (5 bases). Per germline, CDR1 SGHRS and CDR2 YFSETQ. Trimming pared 4 bases from V and 5 bases from J, leaving 12 bases between. The CDR3 contains 13 residues. The CDR3 sequence is CASSPGPWETQYF. The CDR3 region has the DNA TGCGCCAGCAGCCCAGGGCCATGGGAGACCCAGTACTTC.

The V gene is TRBV6-6, the J gene TRBJ1-2, with D unclear. The V end lost 2 bases, the J end lost 4 bases, and 8 bases lay between the germline ends. CDR1 and CDR2 from the germline V gene are MNHNY and SVGAGI (reference sequence). This CDR3 has 13 amino acids. CDR3 sequence reads: CASSYAGSYGYTF. The CDR3 nucleotides read TGTGCCAGCAGTTACGCCGGGAGCTATGGCTACACCTTC.